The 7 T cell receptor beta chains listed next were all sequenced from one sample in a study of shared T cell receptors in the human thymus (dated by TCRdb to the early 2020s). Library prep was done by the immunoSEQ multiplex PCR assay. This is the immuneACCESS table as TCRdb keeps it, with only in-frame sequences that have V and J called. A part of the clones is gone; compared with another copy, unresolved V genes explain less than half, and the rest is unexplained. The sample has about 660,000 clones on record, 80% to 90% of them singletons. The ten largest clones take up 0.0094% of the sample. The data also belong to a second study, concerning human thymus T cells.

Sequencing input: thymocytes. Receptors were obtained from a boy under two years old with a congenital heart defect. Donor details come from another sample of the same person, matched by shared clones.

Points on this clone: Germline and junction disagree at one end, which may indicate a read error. CDR3 region: CASSWILADLTF. CDR3 DNA sequence: TGTGCCAGCAGCTGGATACTAGCGGATCTCACTTTT. The V gene is TRBV5-4, the J gene TRBJ2-3; 8 bases are shared with TRBD2. This CDR3 has 12 residues. Germline lookup yields CDR1 SGHNT and CDR2 YYREEE (reference sequence).

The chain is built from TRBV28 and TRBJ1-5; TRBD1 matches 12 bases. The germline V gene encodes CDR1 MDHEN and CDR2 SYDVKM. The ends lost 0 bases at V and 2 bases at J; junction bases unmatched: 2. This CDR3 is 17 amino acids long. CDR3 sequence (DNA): TGTGCCAGCAGTTTATGGGGACAGGGGGCGCGCAATCAGCCCCAGCATTTT. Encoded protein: CASSLWGQGARNQPQHF.

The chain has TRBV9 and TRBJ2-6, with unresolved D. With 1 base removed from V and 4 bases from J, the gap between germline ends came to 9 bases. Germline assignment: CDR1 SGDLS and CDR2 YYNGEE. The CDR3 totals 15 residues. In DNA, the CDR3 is TGTGCCAGCAGCGTACTCGGGTCCGGGGCCAACGTCCTGACTTTC. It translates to CASSVLGSGANVLTF. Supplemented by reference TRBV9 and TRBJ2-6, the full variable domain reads DSGVTQTPKHLITATGQRVTLRCSPRSGDLSVYWYQQSLDQGLQFLIQYYNGEERAKGNILERFSAQQFPDLHSELNLSSLELGDSALYFCASSVLGSGANVLTFGAGSRLTVL.

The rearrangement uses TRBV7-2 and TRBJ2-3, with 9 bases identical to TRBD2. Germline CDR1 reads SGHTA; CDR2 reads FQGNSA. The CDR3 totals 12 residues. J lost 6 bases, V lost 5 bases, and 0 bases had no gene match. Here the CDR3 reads CASSAGGDTQYF. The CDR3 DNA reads TGTGCCAGCAGCGCGGGGGGGGATACGCAGTATTTT.

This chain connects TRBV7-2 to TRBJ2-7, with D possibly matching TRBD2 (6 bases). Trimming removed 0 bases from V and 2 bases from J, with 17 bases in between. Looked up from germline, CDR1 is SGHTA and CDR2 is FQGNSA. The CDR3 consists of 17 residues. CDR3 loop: CASSLAGRQGPTYEQYF. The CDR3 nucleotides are TGTGCCAGCAGCTTAGCGGGGAGGCAGGGCCCAACCTACGAGCAGTACTTC. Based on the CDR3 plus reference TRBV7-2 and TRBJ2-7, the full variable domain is GAGVSQSPSNKVTEKGKDVELRCDPISGHTALYWYRQSLGQGLEFLIYFQGNSAPDKSGLPSDRFSAERTGGSVSTLTIQRTQQEDSAVYLCASSLAGRQGPTYEQYFGPGTRLTVT.

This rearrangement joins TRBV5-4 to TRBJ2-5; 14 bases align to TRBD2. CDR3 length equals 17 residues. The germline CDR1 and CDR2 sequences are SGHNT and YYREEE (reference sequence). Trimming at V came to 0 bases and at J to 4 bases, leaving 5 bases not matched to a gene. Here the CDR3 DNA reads TGTGCCAGCAGCTTGGGCCCGGGACTAGCGGGAGCAGAGACCCAGTACTTC. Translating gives CASSLGPGLAGAETQYF.

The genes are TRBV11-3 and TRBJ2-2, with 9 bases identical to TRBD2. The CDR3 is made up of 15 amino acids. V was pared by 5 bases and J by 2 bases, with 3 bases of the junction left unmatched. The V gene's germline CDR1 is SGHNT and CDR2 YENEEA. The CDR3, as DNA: TGTGCCAGCAGCATGACTAGCGGAAACACCGGGGAGCTGTTTTTT. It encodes CASSMTSGNTGELFF. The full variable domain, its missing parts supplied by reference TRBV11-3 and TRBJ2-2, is EAGVVQSPRYKIIEKKQPVAFWCNPISGHNTLYWYLQNLGQGPELLIRYENEEAVDDSQLPKDRFSAERLKGVDSTLKIQPAELGDSAVYLCASSMTSGNTGELFFGEGSRLTVL.